This T cell receptor (beta chain) was recovered during a study of tumor and adjacent non-tumor tissue in lung cancer. Germline V CDR1 and CDR2: MDHEN, SYDVKM. The CDR3 length is 12 residues. TCRbeta libraries were built with three rounds of nested PCR, modified from ARM-PCR. TCRdb reprocessed the multiplex PCR reads via MiXCR and lists one record per CDR3 protein. The profile covers around 80,000 distinct CDR3 sequences, with roughly 80% appearing a single time and around half taken by the ten largest. RNA was extracted from bulk tissue without any cell sorting. This non-tumor lung sample came from over 3 cm beyond the tumor edge. This clonotype occurred once. A junction end diverges from the germline sequence, so it may reflect a read error.

Input material: distant non-tumor lung tissue. The chain links TRBV28 to TRBJ1-2, with D uncertain. The TCR sequence derives from a man between 60 and 75 years old with non-small cell lung cancer. The CDR3 bases are TGTGTCAGCCAAGCGCAGGAGGTCGGGTACACCTTC. It yields the protein CVSQAQEVGYTF.